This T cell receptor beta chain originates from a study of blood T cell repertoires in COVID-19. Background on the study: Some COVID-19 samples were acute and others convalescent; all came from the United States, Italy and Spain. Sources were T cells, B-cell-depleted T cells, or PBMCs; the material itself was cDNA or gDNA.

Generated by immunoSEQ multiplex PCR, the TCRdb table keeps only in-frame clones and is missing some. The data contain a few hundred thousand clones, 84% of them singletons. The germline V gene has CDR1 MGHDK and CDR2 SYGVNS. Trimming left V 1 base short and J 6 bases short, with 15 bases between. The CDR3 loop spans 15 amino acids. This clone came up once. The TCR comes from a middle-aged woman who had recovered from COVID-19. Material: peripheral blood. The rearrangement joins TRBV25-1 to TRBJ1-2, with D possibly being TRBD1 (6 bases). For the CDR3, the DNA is TGTGCCAGCAGTGAATCTCTAACAGGGATTGATGGCTACACCTTC. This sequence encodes CASSESLTGIDGYTF.